Given below is one TCR beta chain in context. There is no known antigen for this receptor. From the cysteine through the phenylalanine, the CDR3 covers 14 amino acids. No nucleotide data were recorded. According to the germline V gene (reference sequence), CDR1 reads SEHNR and CDR2 reads FQNEAQ. A commercial ELISA kit detecting HCMV-specific IgG in serum was used to determine HCMV serostatus. Peripheral blood mononuclear cells were isolated from blood by Ficoll density gradient centrifugation. The data were taken from a study of T cells expressing NK-cell markers (dated by TCRdb to 2020 to 2021). About the study as a whole: Roughly 8 donors provided sorted CD3+CD56+NKG2C+, CD3+CD56+NKG2C- and CD3+CD56-NKG2C+ T-cell subsets, whose TCR beta-chain repertoires were profiled. All eight donors whose samples were sequenced were randomly selected healthy volunteers, three of them men and five women. Of the eight sequenced donors, seven were found to be HCMV-seropositive and one was found to be HCMV-seronegative. The libraries were sequenced on Illumina HiSeq 2000/2500, MiSeq or NextSeq, producing 2 x 150 bp reads.

TCRdb names Illumina HiSeq 2000 as the instrument used. TCR beta cDNA libraries were prepared using 5'RACE template switching, which introduced a universal primer site and unique molecular identifiers. Priming for cDNA synthesis came from the TCR beta constant segment, and two successive PCR amplification steps followed. The authors' pipeline ran thus. MIGEC was used to demultiplex reads and group the reads by UMI, and MiTCR was used to assemble and quantify clonotypes. To remove erroneous sequences, TCR cDNA sequences were retained only when supported by two or more reads. Downstream repertoire analysis used the tcR package, and clonotypes were matched across fractions by CDR3 nucleotide sequence plus V segment. VDJmatch was used to annotate antigen specificity against VDJdb, with one amino acid substitution allowed in CDR3. TCRdb reprocessed the reads into one record per CDR3 protein sequence, lacking DNA. The V and J calls, along with clone size, are taken from TCRdb and not from the paper's own processing. The table for this sample records about 550,000 distinct CDR3 sequences. The ten largest account for 3% to 4.5% of the sample.

Overall study outcomes, separate from this receptor: In over 5 donors, the dominant CD3+CD56+NKG2C+ clonotypes were among the top 10 CD8+ clonotypes and accounted for about 1.0-7.5% of CD8+ T cells. Those dominant clonotypes were again the most abundant among CD3+CD56-NKG2C+ cells in several donors, at roughly 25-65%. Whether the expanded NKG2C-expressing T cell clones were specific for HCMV antigens was left unclear.

The sequenced sample consisted of blood T cells: a sorted CD56 or NKG2C T cell subset, CD4+ or CD8+ T cells, or bulk PBMC T cells (not recorded which). Rearrangement joined TRBV7-9 to TRBJ2-3; without DNA, the TCRdb call of TRBD2 cannot be checked. The TCR was taken from a young man in good health. Donor details come from another sample of the same person, matched by shared clones. The CDR3: CASSVSGRADTQYF.